The 27 T cell receptor beta chains below come from one sample, sequenced in a study of cytomegalovirus exposure and HLA in healthy donors. Primers for the PCR totalled 60 Vbeta and 13 Jbeta. Libraries were prepared by immunoSEQ multiplex PCR; TCRdb keeps only in-frame clonotypes and omits some of them. The table shows about 160,000 clones, with 70% to 80% occurring only once. Sequences were obtained from PBMCs. The receptors shown here come from a man aged 40-49 years in good health and CMV-seronegative.

The CDR3 DNA reads TGTGCCAGCAGTGCTACGGGAGTTTATGGCTACACCTTC. Translated: CASSATGVYGYTF. The V gene is TRBV9, the J gene TRBJ1-2, with D unclear. The V end lost 5 bases, the J end lost 5 bases, and 13 bases lay between the germline ends. Germline CDR1 reads SGDLS; CDR2 reads YYNGEE. The CDR3 has 13 amino acids.

The rearrangement uses TRBV9 and TRBJ2-3; 9 bases line up with TRBD2. The ends lost 0 bases at V and 5 bases at J; junction bases unmatched: 13. The germline V gene encodes CDR1 SGDLS and CDR2 YYNGEE. There are 18 residues in the CDR3. The CDR3 nucleotides read TGTGCCAGCAGCGTAGGAGAGGGTAGCGGGGGCCCAGGAGATACGCAGTATTTT. Its translation is CASSVGEGSGGPGDTQYF.

The V gene is TRBV10-3, the J gene TRBJ2-2; 8 bases line up with TRBD2. This CDR3 contains 17 residues. V gave up 0 bases and J gave up 4 bases; unmatched junction bases: 7. Germline CDR1 is ENHRY and CDR2 is SYGVKD. The CDR3 DNA sequence: TGTGCCATCAGTGAGTCGAGTGTCGGGGGGGGCACCGGGGAGCTGTTTTTT. This sequence encodes CAISESSVGGGTGELFF.

The chain has TRBV2 and TRBJ1-5, with a possible D match to TRBD1 (5 bases). The ends were cut back, 5 bases at V and 3 bases at J, with 8 bases in the middle. CDR1 is SNHLY, CDR2 FYNNEI, per germline. This CDR3 spans 13 amino acids. CDR3 sequence: CASSTGFNQPQHF. CDR3 coding DNA: TGTGCCAGCAGTACAGGATTCAATCAGCCCCAGCATTTT.

This chain connects TRBV28 to TRBJ1-3; 7 positions agree with TRBD1. The J segment lost 1 base and the V segment lost 5 bases, leaving 5 bases of the junction unmatched. The CDR3 loop spans 15 amino acids. Germline assignment: CDR1 MDHEN and CDR2 SYDVKM. The CDR3 nucleotides are TGTGCCAGCAGTCGCACGACAGGGTCTGGAAACACCATATATTTT. Translation: CASSRTTGSGNTIYF. The full variable domain, in which reference TRBV28 and TRBJ1-3 provide the parts outside the CDR3, is DVKVTQSSRYLVKRTGEKVFLECVQDMDHENMFWYRQDPGLGLRLIYFSYDVKMKEKGDIPEGYSVSREKKERFSLILESASTNQTSMYLCASSRTTGSGNTIYFGEGSWLTVV.

The genes are TRBV5-1 and TRBJ1-1; 8 positions match TRBD1. CDR3 size: 15 residues. With 4 bases clipped from V and 0 bases from J, the junction kept 5 bases outside the gene matches. Germline V CDR1 and CDR2: SGHRS, YFSETQ. The CDR3 DNA follows: TGCGCCAGCAGCCCGGACAGGGCTTTGAACACTGAAGCTTTCTTT. Protein: CASSPDRALNTEAFF.

The chain links TRBV18 to TRBJ2-5; D uncertain. V dropped 4 bases and J dropped 2 bases, with 11 bases sitting between them. Germline V gene sequence: CDR1 KGHSH, CDR2 LQKENI. This CDR3 is 14 amino acids long. The CDR3 is CASSHSQTQETQYF. The CDR3 DNA sequence: TGTGCCAGCTCACATAGTCAGACTCAAGAGACCCAGTACTTC. The whole variable domain, remainder taken from reference TRBV18 and TRBJ2-5, is NAGVMQNPRHLVRRRGQEARLRCSPMKGHSHVYWYRQLPEEGLKFMVYLQKENIIDESGMPKERFSAEFPKEGPSILRIQQVVRGDSAAYFCASSHSQTQETQYFGPGTRLLVL.

The chain recombines TRBV11-1 with TRBJ2-1; no definite D call. The CDR3 loop spans 13 amino acids. Germline V gene sequence: CDR1 SGHAT, CDR2 FQDESV (reference sequence). Deletions cut 6 bases from V and 7 bases from J, with 13 bases between. CDR3 nucleotides: TGTGCCAGCAGTTTGACAAGCAGGAATGAGCAGTTCTTC. Translated: CASSLTSRNEQFF.

The chain joins TRBV10-2 to TRBJ2-7; D is possibly TRBD1 (5 bases). This CDR3 region has 13 residues. Germline CDR1 and CDR2: WSHSY and SAAADI. V gave up 10 bases and J gave up 10 bases, with 23 bases separating them. CDR3 in amino acids: CATSQGNMREQYF. CDR3 nucleotides: TGCGCCACCAGCCAGGGAAATATGAGAGAACAGTACTTC.

The genes are TRBV4-3 and TRBJ1-6; 7 bases align to TRBD1. The V gene end was trimmed by 0 bases and the J gene end by 7 bases; junction bases not matched to a gene: 9. Germline V gene sequence: CDR1 LGHNA, CDR2 YSLEER. The CDR3 covers 17 residues. The CDR3 region has the DNA TGCGCCAGCAGCCAAGAATACGGGACAGTAATGAATTCACCCCTCCACTTT. Its protein product is CASSQEYGTVMNSPLHF.

The genes are TRBV27 and TRBJ1-1; D is possibly TRBD1 (6 bases). The CDR3 has 14 residues. V was clipped by 2 bases and J by 4 bases, with 11 bases between them. Per the germline V gene, CDR1 is MNHEY and CDR2 is SMNVEV (reference sequence). The CDR3 protein is CASSLQGKGTEAFF. CDR3 bases: TGTGCCAGCAGTTTACAGGGGAAAGGCACTGAAGCTTTCTTT.

The V call is TRBV27, the J call TRBJ2-3; D gene uncertain. With 0 bases removed from V and 5 bases from J, the gap between germline ends came to 9 bases. From germline, CDR1 is MNHEY and CDR2 SMNVEV (reference sequence). This CDR3 comprises 14 residues. CDR3 region: CASSLSVRLDTQYF. CDR3 DNA: TGTGCCAGCAGTTTATCAGTTCGGTTAGATACGCAGTATTTT.

The chain links TRBV11-2 to TRBJ2-7; possibly TRBD2 for D (6 bases). Germline CDR1 SGHAT, CDR2 FQNNGV. The ends were cut back, 5 bases at V and 4 bases at J, with 18 bases in the middle. The CDR3 consists of 15 residues. The CDR3 region has the DNA TGTGCCAGCAGCCCTCACCCTGGGGGGATGTACGAGCAGTACTTC. It codes for CASSPHPGGMYEQYF.

On this clone: Sequence at one end of the junction differs from germline and may be a read error. V is TRBV2 and J is TRBJ2-3, with 7 bases lining up with TRBD2. CDR3 length equals 17 residues. Germline assignment: CDR1 SNHLY and CDR2 FYNNEI. CDR3 protein: CASSIDFGGDTTYTQYF. The CDR3 nucleotides read TGTGCCAGCAGTATTGATTTTGGGGGGGATACCACATATACGCAGTATTTT.

This chain uses TRBV6-5 with TRBJ1-6, with no clear D. Deletions cut 5 bases from V and 5 bases from J, with 10 bases between. The CDR3 has 14 amino acids. Germline V gene data show CDR1 as MNHEY and CDR2 as SVGAGI. For the CDR3, the DNA is TGTGCCAGCAGTGACGGGAGGAATAATTCACCCCTCCACTTT. Its translation: CASSDGRNNSPLHF.

This chain connects TRBV15 to TRBJ1-5, with D tentatively TRBD1 (5 bases). The CDR3 length is 15 residues. Germline-derived CDR1 and CDR2 are LNHNV and YYDKDF (reference sequence). Between the trimmed V and J ends, which lost 1 base and 2 bases, there was a span of 9 bases. CDR3 coding DNA: TGTGCCACCAGCAGAGTGTGGGGGGGCAATCAGCCCCAGCATTTT. It yields the protein CATSRVWGGNQPQHF.

The J gene is TRBJ2-4, the V gene TRBV4-1; 11 bases fit TRBD2. Germline CDR1 MGHRA, CDR2 YSYEKL. The CDR3 covers 14 residues. V lost 2 bases to trimming and J lost 9 bases; unmatched junction nucleotides: 3. The CDR3 reads CASSQQGLAGIQYF. Written as DNA, the CDR3 is TGCGCCAGCAGCCAACAAGGACTAGCGGGCATTCAGTACTTC.

The chain uses TRBV19 and TRBJ2-1; 9 bases are a match to TRBD1. Trimming at V came to 7 bases and at J to 5 bases, leaving 6 bases not matched to a gene. The CDR3 totals 14 residues. CDR1 is LNHDA and CDR2 is SQIVND in the germline V gene (reference sequence). The CDR3 sequence: CASMRGTGHNEQFF. CDR3 coding DNA: TGTGCCAGTATGAGGGGGACAGGGCACAATGAGCAGTTCTTC.

The chain combines TRBV5-1 with TRBJ2-7; 9 nucleotides match TRBD1. V was clipped by 4 bases and J by 6 bases; unmatched bases: 8. The CDR3 has 14 amino acids. Germline V gene lookup returns CDR1 SGHRS and CDR2 YFSETQ. The CDR3 coding sequence is TGCGCCAGCAGCGCGGACAGGGGTATCGGCGAGCAGTACTTC. It specifies CASSADRGIGEQYF.

This sequence joins TRBV13 and TRBJ1-3; D is uncertain. This CDR3 is 14 amino acids long. V shed 3 bases and J shed 4 bases, with 10 bases lying between them. Germline CDR1 and CDR2: PRHDT and FYEKMQ (reference sequence). The CDR3 here is CASSFPSRGNTIYF. CDR3 DNA: TGTGCCAGCAGCTTCCCGTCGCGCGGAAACACCATATATTTT.

This clone came up once. The rearrangement joins TRBV5-4 to TRBJ2-2, with TRBD2 matching 8 bases. J lost 2 bases, V lost 7 bases, and 7 bases had no gene match. CDR3 length equals 15 residues. Germline V gives CDR1 SGHNT, CDR2 YYREEE (reference sequence). CDR3 residues: CASRIAGINTGELFF. The DNA of the CDR3 is TGTGCCAGCCGTATAGCGGGGATAAACACCGGGGAGCTGTTTTTT.

The chain has TRBV30 and TRBJ1-2, with D maybe TRBD1 (6 bases). Trimming left V 2 bases short and J 2 bases short, with 24 bases between. Germline values: CDR1 GTSNPN, CDR2 SVGIG (reference sequence). The length of the CDR3 is 18 residues. CDR3 sequence: CAWSPALRGARGNYGYTF. CDR3 DNA sequence: TGTGCCTGGAGTCCAGCCCTTCGAGGGGCCAGGGGAAACTATGGCTACACCTTC.

The rearrangement uses TRBV7-3 and TRBJ2-2; 15 bases line up with TRBD2. CDR1 SGHTA and CDR2 FQGTGA come from the germline V gene. Losses at the gene ends were 4 bases for V and 4 bases for J; bases not matched to a gene: 4. The CDR3 is 17 residues long. In DNA form, the CDR3 reads TGTGCCAGCAGCTGGACTAGCGGGGGGGTTCCCACCGGGGAGCTGTTTTTT. Translating gives CASSWTSGGVPTGELFF.

This clone was found a few times. The gene calls are TRBV7-9 and TRBJ2-7, with 9 bases matching TRBD1. The V gene end was trimmed by 6 bases and the J gene end by 6 bases; junction bases not matched to a gene: 9. CDR3 length: 14 residues. Germline V gene lookup returns CDR1 SEHNR and CDR2 FQNEAQ (reference sequence). CDR3 in amino acids: CASRELGTGREQYF. The CDR3 DNA follows: TGTGCCAGCAGAGAGCTCGGGACAGGGCGCGAGCAGTACTTC.

The chain carries TRBV27 and TRBJ1-1; TRBD1 agrees at 7 bases. There are 14 residues in the CDR3. Germline CDR1 reads MNHEY; CDR2 reads SMNVEV (reference sequence). The trim removed 3 bases at V and 4 bases at J, leaving 5 bases unmatched. As DNA, the CDR3 is TGTGCCAGCAGTTTCCAAGGGGGCGGCACTGAAGCTTTCTTT. Protein: CASSFQGGGTEAFF.

The V call is TRBV10-3, the J call TRBJ1-2; TRBD1 matches 9 bases. This CDR3 has 14 amino acids. V gave up 1 base and J gave up 8 bases; unmatched junction bases: 5. Germline CDR1 reads ENHRY; CDR2 reads SYGVKD. CDR3 coding DNA: TGTGCCATCAGTGAGTTACAGGGGGCAGAGGGCTACACCTTC. Amino acid sequence: CAISELQGAEGYTF.

The chain employs TRBV11-2 and TRBJ1-6; possibly TRBD1 for D (5 bases). Per the germline V gene, CDR1 is SGHAT and CDR2 is FQNNGV. This CDR3 is built from 13 residues. Between the trimmed V and J ends, which lost 5 bases and 11 bases, there was a span of 13 bases. The CDR3 sequence: CASSPTGGAPLHF. The CDR3 coding sequence is TGTGCCAGCAGCCCCACGGGGGGGGCACCCCTCCACTTT.